This TCR beta chain is drawn from a study of T cells in Graves' hyperthyroidism and ophthalmopathy. This clonotype was detected ten times or more. The CDR3 runs 14 residues. Per germline, CDR1 MGHDK and CDR2 SYGVNS. Trimming removed 1 base from V and 6 bases from J, with 13 bases in between. Amplification of TCR beta CDR3 regions used RNA as the template. Primed by the HTBI set, a first-round RT-PCR was run on the TCR CDR3. TCRdb reprocessed the multiplex PCR reads with MiXCR, giving one entry per CDR3 protein. The sample shows roughly 570,000 distinct CDR3 sequences, around 42% of them seen only once.

The rearrangement uses TRBV25-1 and TRBJ2-7; D may be TRBD2 (6 bases). The TCR sequence derives from a woman younger than 30 with Graves' hyperthyroidism. Sequenced: peripheral blood or thyroid tissue (not recorded which). CDR3 coding DNA: TGTGCCAGCAGTGAATTATCGATGGGAGGCGAGCAGTACTTC. It codes for CASSELSMGGEQYF.